This TCR beta chain appears in the sequencing data of a study of vaccination effects on CD4 cells after COVID-19. About the study: The ViraFEST assay expanded antigen-specific CD4+ T cells with viral peptide pools before sequencing.

General study findings and limits: There was only 1 of 255 vaccine-induced clones in healthy vaccinees that cross-reacted with common cold coronaviruses.

It was after 10 days of culture that CD4+ T cells were isolated. In the cultures, half the medium was exchanged for IL-2 medium on days 3 and 7. Profiling relied on immunoSEQ multiplex PCR, and the TCRdb table lists in-frame clones only, not all of them. In the table there are under 40,000 clones, about 65% of which are singletons. With regard to this clone: Antigen unknown.

The sample in question was CD4+ T cells from PBMCs cultured without peptide, obtained before COVID-19 vaccination. The clonotype was recovered from a human donor who received a COVID-19 vaccine.

The CDR3 nucleotides are TGTGCCAGCAGTTTAGGCCGGGGGCGGCCAGATACGCAGTATTTT. Translating gives CASSLGRGRPDTQYF. This chain links TRBV27 with TRBJ2-3, with D possibly being TRBD1 or TRBD2 (6 bases each). V was trimmed by 2 bases and J by 4 bases, leaving 13 bases between them. CDR1 and CDR2 (germline): MNHEY, SMNVEV (reference sequence). The CDR3 length is 15 residues.